The clone carrying this T cell receptor beta chain was detected a few times. What it binds is unknown. Other nucleotide sequences from this sample produce the same CDR3. This entry is derived from a study of beta chain features in type 1 diabetes. General study points: Type 1 diabetes patients had moderately but significantly shorter TCRB CDR3s in all four CD4+ subsets. Patients with type 1 diabetes showed fewer VDJ junction insertions and more deletions.

The CDR3 is 12 residues long. Germline-derived CDR1 and CDR2 are SGHRS and YFSETQ. V lost 4 bases, J lost 2 bases, and 5 bases lay in between. Isolated RNA was reverse transcribed in full, so expressed TCRB transcripts were sequenced. The table came from immunoSEQ multiplex PCR; TCRdb's copy has only in-frame clones and leaves some out. The data show around 140,000 clones, about an eighth seen once. Sorting based on CD45RO/CCR7/CD25/CD127/CD95/CD27 separated CD4+ naive, central memory, regulatory and stem cell-like memory cells. The sequenced sample consisted of central memory CD4+ T cells from blood. This sequence joins TRBV5-1 and TRBJ2-3; D is undetermined. This TCR was recovered from a man younger than 35 with type 1 diabetes. CDR3 region: CASSQVTDTQYF. The CDR3 coding sequence is TGCGCCAGCAGCCAGGTCACAGATACGCAGTATTTT.